This T cell receptor beta chain was identified during a study of blood T cell repertoires in COVID-19. The CDR3 is made up of 16 amino acids. From germline, CDR1 is KGHSH and CDR2 LQKENI. With 6 bases clipped from V and 3 bases from J, the junction kept 8 bases outside the gene matches. Sequenced by immunoSEQ multiplex PCR; TCRdb stores in-frame clones only, minus some. The table includes 55,000 to 75,000 clones, more than 70% detected once. Material: peripheral blood. The chain has TRBV18 and TRBJ2-3; 11 bases align to TRBD2. This clonotype was sampled from a man aged 55 to 70 with COVID-19, enrolled during active disease. The CDR3 spells CASSTKLAGATDTQYF. CDR3 nucleotides: TGTGCCAGCTCTACCAAACTAGCGGGAGCGACAGATACGCAGTATTTT.